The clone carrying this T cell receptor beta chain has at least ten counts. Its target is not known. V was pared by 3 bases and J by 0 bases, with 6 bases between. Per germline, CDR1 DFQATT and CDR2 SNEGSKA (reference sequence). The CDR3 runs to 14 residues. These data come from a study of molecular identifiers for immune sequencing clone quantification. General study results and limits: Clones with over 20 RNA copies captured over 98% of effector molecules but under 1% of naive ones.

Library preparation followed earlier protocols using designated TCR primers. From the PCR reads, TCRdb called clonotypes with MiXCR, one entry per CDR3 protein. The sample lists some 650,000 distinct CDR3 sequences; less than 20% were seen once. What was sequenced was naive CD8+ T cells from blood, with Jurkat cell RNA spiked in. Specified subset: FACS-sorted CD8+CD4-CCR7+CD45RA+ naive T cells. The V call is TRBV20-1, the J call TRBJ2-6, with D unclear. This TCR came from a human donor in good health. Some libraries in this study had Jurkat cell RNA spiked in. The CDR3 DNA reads TGCAGTGCTAGTCCGAGCTCTGGGGCCAACGTCCTGACTTTC. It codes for CSASPSSGANVLTF.